This T cell receptor (beta chain) was captured by sequencing in a study of Graves' ophthalmopathy and Graves' hyperthyroidism. Study context: Before any treatment was given, at initial diagnosis, peripheral blood was collected.

As the template, RNA transcripts were used to amplify TCR beta CDR3 regions. HTBI primers primed a first-round RT-PCR, and a second-round multiplex PCR followed. In TCRdb, the multiplex PCR reads were re-called with MiXCR into one record per CDR3 protein. This sample carries 600,000 to 650,000 distinct CDR3 sequences, about 24% of them seen once, and the ten largest clones take roughly 6.9%. This clonotype was detected ten times or more. Antigen specificity is unknown. Study-wide findings and caveats: Clonotypes were expanded in thyroid at above 0.001 frequency, and most also appeared in blood.

This CDR3 is built from 16 residues. J lost 3 bases, V lost 3 bases, and 11 bases had no gene match. Hyperthyroidism patients, aged 18 to 65, were newly diagnosed, under 2 months' duration. Among the exclusions were patients with other autoimmune diseases, uncontrolled infections, pregnancy or lactation. The source material was peripheral blood. The receptor's source is a woman aged 18-29 years with stable Graves' hyperthyroidism. Some clones in this sample may be carry-over from other donors' samples. This chain links TRBV12-3 or TRBV12-4 with TRBJ2-7; 7 positions agree with TRBD2. In DNA form, the CDR3 reads TGTGCCAGCAGTTTGAGTGGGCTAGCGGAGGTCTACGAGCAGTACTTC. This encodes CASSLSGLAEVYEQYF.